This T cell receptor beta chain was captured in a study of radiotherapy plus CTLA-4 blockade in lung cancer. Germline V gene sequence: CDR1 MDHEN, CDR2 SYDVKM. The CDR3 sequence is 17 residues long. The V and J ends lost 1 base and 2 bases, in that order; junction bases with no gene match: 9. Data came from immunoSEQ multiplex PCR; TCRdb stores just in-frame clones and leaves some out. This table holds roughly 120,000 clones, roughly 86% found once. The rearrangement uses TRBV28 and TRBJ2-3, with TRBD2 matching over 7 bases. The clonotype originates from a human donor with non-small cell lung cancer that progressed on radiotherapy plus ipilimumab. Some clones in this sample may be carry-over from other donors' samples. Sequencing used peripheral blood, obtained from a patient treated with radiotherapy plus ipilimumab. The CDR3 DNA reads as TGTGCCAGCAGTTTATTGGGGCTAGCGGAGAACACAGATACGCAGTATTTT. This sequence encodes CASSLLGLAENTDTQYF. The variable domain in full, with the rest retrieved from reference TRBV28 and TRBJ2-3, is DVKVTQSSRYLVKRTGEKVFLECVQDMDHENMFWYRQDPGLGLRLIYFSYDVKMKEKGDIPEGYSVSREKKERFSLILESASTNQTSMYLCASSLLGLAENTDTQYFGPGTRLTVL.